The 4 T cell receptor beta chains listed next were all sequenced from one sample in a study of blood T cell repertoires in COVID-19 (dated by TCRdb to about 2020). Receptors were amplified or captured by the immunoSEQ multiplex PCR assay. What TCRdb holds here is the immuneACCESS table cut down to in-frame rearrangements. Part of the clones is not present; checked against another copy, under half of the missing clones reflect an unresolved V gene, and the others are unexplained. A total of over 250,000 clones appear in this sample, 85% to 90% of them only once. The ten largest clones capture 0.99% of the sample. The sequenced sample consisted of peripheral blood. Receptors originate from a woman aged 40-49 years who had recovered from COVID-19.

The V call is TRBV6-5, the J call TRBJ1-4, with 9 bases lining up with TRBD1. J gave up 8 bases and V 0 bases, and 4 bases lay outside the gene matches. The CDR3 is made up of 15 amino acids. Per the germline V gene, CDR1 is MNHEY and CDR2 is SVGAGI. This chain's CDR3 is CASSYSGQGGEKLFF. CDR3 bases: TGTGCCAGCAGTTACTCGGGACAGGGTGGGGAAAAACTGTTTTTT.

CDR3 region: CASSPTSGGYNEQFF. For the CDR3, the DNA is TGTGCCAGCAGCCCCACTAGCGGGGGGTACAATGAGCAGTTCTTC. The gene calls are TRBV6-5 and TRBJ2-1; TRBD2 matches at 12 bases. Germline V gene sequence: CDR1 MNHEY, CDR2 SVGAGI. The V segment lost 6 bases and the J segment 4 bases; nucleotides outside the gene matches: 4. The CDR3 runs to 15 residues.

The V call is TRBV5-5, the J call TRBJ1-6, with unresolved D. The CDR3 consists of 14 residues. V lost 2 bases to trimming and J lost 10 bases, with 13 bases between them. Germline CDR1 reads SGHKS; CDR2 reads YYEKEE (reference sequence). CDR3 protein: CASSFGGAGSPLHF. CDR3 in DNA: TGTGCCAGCAGCTTTGGAGGCGCCGGGTCACCCCTCCACTTT.

V and J are TRBV27 and TRBJ1-2; D gene ambiguous. Germline CDR1 reads MNHEY; CDR2 reads SMNVEV (reference sequence). Trimming removed 3 bases from V and 4 bases from J, with 18 bases in between. The CDR3 is 16 amino acids. The CDR3 loop is CASSLGGGGFGYGYTF. For the CDR3, the DNA is TGTGCCAGCAGTTTGGGTGGTGGCGGTTTTGGCTATGGCTACACCTTC.